The 30 T cell receptor beta chains below were found in one sample sequenced in a study of blood T cell repertoires in COVID-19. Using immunoSEQ multiplex PCR, the repertoire was profiled, and TCRdb retains in-frame clones only, with some absent. The table has tens of thousands of clones, about four fifths seen once; the top ten hold 5.3%. Sequencing was done on a sample of peripheral blood. The receptors here all came from a woman aged 55 to 70 with acute or convalescent COVID-19.

This clone appeared a single time. V is TRBV3-1 (or the pseudogene TRBV3-2) and J is TRBJ2-1, with D perhaps matching TRBD2 (5 bases). The V end was cut by 1 base, the J end by 6 bases, with 13 bases between. Per the germline V gene, CDR1 is LGHDT and CDR2 is YNNKEL (reference sequence). The CDR3 covers 15 residues. The CDR3 DNA reads TGTGCCAGCAGCCAAGGCTACGGAGGCCTCAATGAGCAGTTCTTC. Its translation is CASSQGYGGLNEQFF.

The CDR3 loop is CASSIRLAGTDTQYF. CDR3 bases: TGTGCCAGTAGTATCAGGCTAGCGGGCACAGATACGCAGTATTTT. The rearrangement uses TRBV19 and TRBJ2-3, with 7 nucleotides matching TRBD2. The CDR3 runs 15 residues. CDR1 is LNHDA, CDR2 SQIVND, per germline (reference sequence). Germline trimming cut 3 bases from V and 1 base from J; bases unmatched to any gene: 4.

V is TRBV30 and J is TRBJ2-3; D may be TRBD1 (6 bases). The CDR3 consists of 14 residues. CDR1 and CDR2 from the germline V gene are GTSNPN and SVGIG (reference sequence). With 1 base removed from V and 6 bases from J, the gap between germline ends came to 14 bases. The CDR3 nucleotides read TGTGCCTGGAGTGCCGGGACACTCAAGGATACGCAGTATTTT. It translates to CAWSAGTLKDTQYF.

The sample holds a few counts of this clone. The chain has TRBV4-2 and TRBJ1-5; D remains ambiguous. Trimming pared 0 bases from V and 0 bases from J, leaving 9 bases between. CDR3 length: 16 amino acids. The germline V gene has CDR1 LGHNA and CDR2 YNFKEQ. As DNA, the CDR3 is TGTGCCAGCAGCCAAGATGAGGAATATAGCAATCAGCCCCAGCATTTT. This encodes CASSQDEEYSNQPQHF.

The chain employs TRBV29-1 and TRBJ2-7; D may be TRBD1 (5 bases). Trimming cost V 1 base and J 5 bases, with 15 bases left between them. This CDR3 has 14 amino acids. The V gene's germline CDR1 is SQVTM and CDR2 ANQGSEA. CDR3 sequence reads: CSVEGVGRLNEQYF. CDR3 coding DNA: TGCAGCGTTGAAGGGGTGGGGCGTCTCAACGAGCAGTACTTC.

This clone showed up just once. The CDR3, as DNA: TGTGCCAGCAGTTCCTATGGGACTAGCGGGAGGTACGAGCAGTACTTC. Amino acids: CASSSYGTSGRYEQYF. The rearrangement joins TRBV6-5 to TRBJ2-7, with 15 bases identical to TRBD2. The germline CDR1 and CDR2 sequences are MNHEY and SVGAGI. The CDR3 has 16 amino acids. V was pared by 4 bases and J by 4 bases, with 5 bases of the junction left unmatched.

This chain links TRBV27 with TRBJ2-1; 7 bases agree with TRBD2. CDR3 length: 15 residues. The V gene's germline CDR1 is MNHEY and CDR2 SMNVEV (reference sequence). Unmatched junction bases numbered 14, after V lost 6 bases and J lost 9 bases. The CDR3 sequence: CASRPWTSGLPEQFF. The DNA of the CDR3 is TGTGCCAGCAGACCCTGGACTAGTGGGTTACCTGAGCAGTTCTTC.

The chain is built from TRBV28 and TRBJ1-1, with D unresolved. Germline V gives CDR1 MDHEN, CDR2 SYDVKM. V was pared by 5 bases and J by 6 bases, with 13 bases between. The CDR3 extends over 13 amino acids. The CDR3 bases are TGTGCCAGCAGTGGACGAAGTAGCGCTGAAGCTTTCTTT. Amino acids: CASSGRSSAEAFF.

The chain is built from TRBV3-1 (or the pseudogene TRBV3-2) and TRBJ2-7; 9 bases match TRBD1. Unmatched junction bases numbered 11, after V lost 3 bases and J lost 5 bases. Germline values: CDR1 LGHDT, CDR2 YNNKEL (reference sequence). The CDR3 sequence is 16 residues long. The CDR3 sequence: CASSHQPGTGLHEQYF. Here the CDR3 DNA reads TGTGCCAGCAGCCACCAGCCCGGGACAGGGCTCCACGAGCAGTACTTC.

The CDR3 nucleotides read TGTGCCTGGAGTGTACAGGTCCAGACCGGGGAGCTGTTTTTT. Protein product: CAWSVQVQTGELFF. The chain has TRBV30 and TRBJ2-2, with a possible D match to TRBD1 (5 bases). V lost 0 bases, J lost 5 bases, and 10 bases lay in between. Germline CDR1 is GTSNPN and CDR2 is SVGIG (reference sequence). This CDR3 region has 14 residues.

The chain links TRBV24-1 to TRBJ2-3; TRBD1 agrees at 11 bases. The trim removed 3 bases at V and 4 bases at J, leaving 5 bases unmatched. CDR1 is KGHDR and CDR2 is SFDVKD in the germline V gene. The CDR3 covers 16 residues. The CDR3 DNA sequence: TGTGCCACCAGTGATCCCGGACAGGGGGCCGCAGATACGCAGTATTTT. Translated: CATSDPGQGAADTQYF.

This CDR3 is CSVTEQGMNTEAFF. CDR3 nucleotides: TGCAGCGTTACGGAACAGGGCATGAACACTGAAGCTTTCTTT. The V and J genes are TRBV29-1 and TRBJ1-1; the D gene is possibly TRBD1 (6 bases). This CDR3 has 14 residues. Germline V CDR1 and CDR2: SQVTM, ANQGSEA. Trimming removed 5 bases from V and 0 bases from J, with 13 bases in between.

This clone appeared a few times. This chain links TRBV19 with TRBJ1-2; 7 nucleotides agree with TRBD1. Trimming at V came to 4 bases and at J to 0 bases, leaving 11 bases not matched to a gene. The CDR3 is made up of 17 amino acids. Germline CDR1 reads LNHDA; CDR2 reads SQIVND (reference sequence). The CDR3 sequence: CASSTTWTGISNYGYTF. CDR3 in DNA: TGTGCCAGTAGTACGACCTGGACAGGTATTTCTAACTATGGCTACACCTTC. Combining the CDR3 with reference TRBV19 and TRBJ1-2 gives the whole variable domain DGGITQSPKYLFRKEGQNVTLSCEQNLNHDAMYWYRQDPGQGLRLIYYSQIVNDFQKGDIAEGYSVSREKKESFPLTVTSAQKNPTAFYLCASSTTWTGISNYGYTFGSGTRLTVV.

This clone was observed a handful of times. The chain carries TRBV6-5 and TRBJ2-7; 7 bases agree with TRBD1. Germline loops: CDR1 MNHEY, CDR2 SVGAGI. Unmatched junction bases numbered 4, after V lost 7 bases and J lost 4 bases. This CDR3 region has 12 residues. The CDR3 bases are TGTGCCAGCACCCGGGACAGATACGAGCAGTACTTC. This sequence encodes CASTRDRYEQYF.

The rearrangement links TRBV16 to TRBJ2-5; D perhaps matches TRBD1 (6 bases). Per germline, CDR1 KGHSY and CDR2 FQNENV. The CDR3 consists of 15 residues. Trimming pared 0 bases from V and 5 bases from J, leaving 13 bases between. CDR3 nucleotides: TGTGCCAGCAGCCAATCGAGGGGGATCGGTGAGACCCAGTACTTC. Amino acids: CASSQSRGIGETQYF.

The chain links TRBV2 to TRBJ1-2; D is undetermined. Between the trimmed V and J ends, which lost 5 bases and 2 bases, there was a span of 9 bases. Germline loops: CDR1 SNHLY, CDR2 FYNNEI. The length of the CDR3 is 13 residues. The CDR3 sequence: CASSSAENYGYTF. In nucleotides, the CDR3 is TGTGCCAGCAGTAGTGCGGAAAACTATGGCTACACCTTC.

The gene calls are TRBV7-8 and TRBJ2-3; D is uncertain. Germline CDR1 reads SGHVS; CDR2 reads FQNEAQ. V was shortened by 4 bases and J by 5 bases, with 22 bases between the two germline ends. This CDR3 contains 17 residues. The CDR3 DNA reads TGTGCCAGCAGCTCCCCCCCGGTTCTTCAAAGTGGAGATACGCAGTATTTT. This translates into CASSSPPVLQSGDTQYF. The whole variable domain, remainder taken from reference TRBV7-8 and TRBJ2-3, is GAGVSQSPRYKVAKRGQDVALRCDPISGHVSLFWYQQALGQGPEFLTYFQNEAQLDKSGLPSDRFFAERPEGSVSTLKIQRTQQEDSAVYLCASSSPPVLQSGDTQYFGPGTRLTVL.

The J gene is TRBJ2-2, the V gene TRBV14, with D perhaps matching TRBD2 (5 bases). This CDR3 is built from 14 residues. V was cut by 1 base and J by 5 bases, with 8 bases left in between. CDR1 is SGHDN, CDR2 FVKESK, per germline. The CDR3 sequence is CASSQAGWTGELFF. CDR3 nucleotides: TGTGCCAGCAGCCAAGCGGGGTGGACCGGGGAGCTGTTTTTT.

This sequence joins TRBV9 and TRBJ2-3; D perhaps matches TRBD2 (7 bases). Trimming took off 1 base at V and 1 base at J, with 10 bases between the two ends. CDR1 SGDLS and CDR2 YYNGEE come from the germline V gene. CDR3 length: 15 residues. The CDR3 is CASSVTGRGTDTQYF. In DNA form, the CDR3 reads TGTGCCAGCAGCGTAACAGGGAGGGGCACAGATACGCAGTATTTT. Drawing the rest from reference TRBV9 and TRBJ2-3, the complete variable domain is DSGVTQTPKHLITATGQRVTLRCSPRSGDLSVYWYQQSLDQGLQFLIQYYNGEERAKGNILERFSAQQFPDLHSELNLSSLELGDSALYFCASSVTGRGTDTQYFGPGTRLTVL.

Worth noting for this clone: The CDR3 does not end in the conserved phenylalanine or tryptophan, so this is likely a read error. The DNA is omitted, as the CDR3 cannot be located on it reliably, and the CDR3 follows TCRdb's listing. V is TRBV6-5 and J is TRBJ1-6; no check of the table's D call, TRBD1, against the DNA was made. The germline V gene has CDR1 MNHEY and CDR2 SVGAGI. The CDR3 is 14 amino acids long, termini counted. This chain's CDR3 is CASGAEQNSHPKFD.

CDR3 in amino acids: CASIELGEGSYNEQFF. As DNA, the CDR3 is TGTGCCAGCATAGAGCTAGGGGAAGGCTCCTACAATGAGCAGTTCTTC. The genes are TRBV2 and TRBJ2-1; maybe TRBD1 (5 bases). The CDR3 sequence is 16 residues long. Germline-derived CDR1 and CDR2 are SNHLY and FYNNEI. The ends were cut back, 7 bases at V and 0 bases at J, with 16 bases in the middle.

This clone was seen a single time. V gene TRBV25-1 combines with J gene TRBJ2-5, with TRBD1 matching over 9 bases. Germline CDR1 and CDR2: MGHDK and SYGVNS. This CDR3 has 15 amino acids. The V gene end was trimmed by 3 bases and the J gene end by 2 bases; junction bases not matched to a gene: 4. This CDR3 is CASSETGTGQETQYF. The CDR3, as DNA: TGTGCCAGCAGTGAGACCGGGACAGGGCAAGAGACCCAGTACTTC.

This rearrangement joins TRBV21-1 to TRBJ2-1; TRBD2, as called in the table, went unchecked against the DNA. TRBV21-1 is noted as a pseudogene. The CDR3 spans 16 residues. The CDR3, as DNA: TGTGCCAGCAGCAATCCCCCGAGGAGCTCCTACAATGAGCAGTTCTTC. The encoded protein is CASSNPPRSSYNEQFF.

The gene calls are TRBV5-5 and TRBJ2-2, with TRBD1 as a possible D gene (6 bases). Trimming shortened V by 7 bases and J by 0 bases, and 19 bases separated the two germline ends. The CDR3 has 17 amino acids. Germline CDR1 reads SGHKS; CDR2 reads YYEKEE (reference sequence). The CDR3 loop is CASAENRERSNTGELFF. The CDR3 coding sequence is TGTGCCAGCGCGGAGAACAGGGAGAGGTCGAACACCGGGGAGCTGTTTTTT.

CDR3: CASSWSGGNNNEQFF. The CDR3 nucleotides read TGCGCCAGCAGCTGGAGCGGGGGGAACAACAATGAGCAGTTCTTC. The V gene is TRBV5-1, the J gene TRBJ2-1; 9 nucleotides line up with TRBD2. The CDR3 has 15 amino acids. Trimming at V came to 3 bases and at J to 5 bases, leaving 6 bases not matched to a gene. Germline loops: CDR1 SGHRS, CDR2 YFSETQ.

This clone has just one count. The chain has TRBV3-1 (or the pseudogene TRBV3-2) and TRBJ1-5; D remains ambiguous. The CDR3 totals 15 residues. V was pared by 5 bases and J by 0 bases, with 11 bases between. Germline V gene lookup returns CDR1 LGHDT and CDR2 YNNKEL (reference sequence). CDR3 nucleotide sequence: TGTGCCAGCAGCGATAGCAGTAATAGCAATCAGCCCCAGCATTTT. It codes for CASSDSSNSNQPQHF.

The chain employs TRBV25-1 and TRBJ1-3; D is undetermined. The CDR3 spans 13 residues. V was trimmed by 4 bases and J by 4 bases, leaving 8 bases between them. CDR1 and CDR2 from the germline V gene are MGHDK and SYGVNS. CDR3 sequence: CASSAGSGNTIYF. The CDR3 DNA is TGTGCCAGCAGTGCGGGGTCGGGAAACACCATATATTTT. The full variable domain, in which reference TRBV25-1 and TRBJ1-3 provide the parts outside the CDR3, is EADIYQTPRYLVIGTGKKITLECSQTMGHDKMYWYQQDPGMELHLIHYSYGVNSTEKGDLSSESTVSRIRTEHFPLTLESARPSHTSQYLCASSAGSGNTIYFGEGSWLTVV.

This chain links TRBV6-5 with TRBJ1-2; 9 nucleotides line up with TRBD1. Germline V lookup: CDR1 MNHEY, CDR2 SVGAGI. This CDR3 is 15 amino acids long. V lost 5 bases to trimming and J lost 5 bases; unmatched junction nucleotides: 9. Here the CDR3 reads CASSTTGGAEYGYTF. In DNA, the CDR3 is TGTGCCAGCAGTACAACAGGGGGCGCGGAGTATGGCTACACCTTC.

The sample holds one count of this clone. This rearrangement joins TRBV11-2 to TRBJ1-5, with unresolved D. This CDR3 contains 13 residues. CDR1 is SGHAT, CDR2 FQNNGV, per germline. Trimming left V 5 bases short and J 7 bases short, with 12 bases between. CDR3 in DNA: TGTGCCAGCAGCGTAGGGCGAGGGCAGCCCCAGCATTTT. This encodes CASSVGRGQPQHF. The entire variable domain, with the rest obtained from reference TRBV11-2 and TRBJ1-5, is as follows: EAGVAQSPRYKIIEKRQSVAFWCNPISGHATLYWYQQILGQGPKLLIQFQNNGVVDDSQLPKDRFSAERLKGVDSTLKIQPAKLEDSAVYLCASSVGRGQPQHFGDGTRLSIL.

This chain links TRBV19 with TRBJ1-4; D may be TRBD1 (6 bases). The germline CDR1 and CDR2 sequences are LNHDA and SQIVND (reference sequence). Trimming pared 6 bases from V and 4 bases from J, leaving 15 bases between. The CDR3 has 15 amino acids. The CDR3 DNA is TGTGCCAGTAGAAACCTGCCAGGGGATAATGAAAAACTGTTTTTT. It yields the protein CASRNLPGDNEKLFF.